The source of this TCR beta chain is a study of T cells in localized non-small cell lung cancer (dated by TCRdb to the early 2020s). Study-wide context: T cell repertoires of about 230 early-stage NSCLC patients were analyzed, with tumors being compared against uninvolved tumor-adjacent lungs. The cohort comprised 200 to 300 treatment-naïve NSCLC patients with resected, localized lung tumors. NSCLC patients had a mean age of roughly 66 years, and more than 120 were male and over 85 female. Overall study results and their limits: Higher T cell density in blood was associated with longer overall survival, whereas higher clonality in adjacent lung was associated with shorter survival. Because multi-region sequencing of the tumors was not done, intratumor heterogeneity could not be ruled out. Because the study design was exploratory, TCR variables were selected using unadjusted p-values without false-discovery rate correction. A median of roughly 50 of the top 100 tumor clones turned up in the paired uninvolved adjacent lung, and about 28 of those clones also ranked among the top 100 of that same adjacent lung. Uninvolved tumor-adjacent lung showed the highest T cell clonality, higher than tumor, which suggests more focused antigenic responses in the uninvolved tumor-adjacent lung.

The immunoSEQ Assay was used to sequence TCR beta CDR3 regions from DNA. In the source study's methods: To compute T cell density, TCR beta template counts were normalized to usable DNA, which was estimated by amplifying housekeeping genes. The preseqR package was used to estimate richness by extrapolating to 400,000 templates for PBMC samples and to 120,000 templates for tissue samples. Clonality was defined by subtracting Pielou's evenness from one. Differential abundance testing on productive amino-acid clonotypes, with a minimum total count of 5 and an alpha of 0.1, was used to identify tissue-enriched TCRs. The Jaccard Index and the Morisita Overlap Index were used to measure repertoire overlap between compartments. GLIPH clustered TCR beta CDR3s with public tetramer-defined viral CDR3s; viral motifs required at least three viral sequences plus V-gene enrichment. TCRdb holds this immuneACCESS table with in-frame rearrangements only. Some clones are missing; in checked studies, unresolved V genes explain under half, and the rest has no known cause. V, J and clone size were drawn from that table, and D and trimming were deduced from the DNA. The sample table contains more than 30,000 clones; only one count was recorded for approximately 86% of them. The leading ten clones occupy less than 20% of the sample.

This clone has just a few counts. No cognate antigen has been identified for it. No base quality information exists; no much larger clone differs at one position. At diagnosis, peripheral blood, uninvolved tumor-adjacent lung and tumor were collected and stored as a combination of fresh-frozen and FFPE material. Blood samples were analyzed as peripheral blood mononuclear cells for TCR repertoire profiling. The source material was peripheral blood mononuclear cells, sampled before any cancer treatment. The receptor was derived from a man aged 40-75 years with stage III lung adenocarcinoma.

The sequenced DNA: TGTGCCACCCGGACAGAAGCCAACGAGCAGTACTTC. This codes for CATRTEANEQYF. This sequence uses TRBV6-5 and TRBJ2-7; TRBD1 is a possible D gene, resting on 6 matching bases. V sheds 10 bases and J sheds 5 bases, leaving 15 bases between their ends. Reading from cysteine to phenylalanine, the CDR3 counts 12 amino acids. The sequence is cut down to CDR3 DNA, 36 bases in frame from base 1. The germline V gene sets CDR1 to MNHEY and CDR2 to SVGAGI.